This T cell receptor (beta chain) was captured by sequencing in a study of cytomegalovirus exposure and HLA in healthy donors. Notes on the study in general: A later analysis showed HLA-associated TCR beta chains outstripping equally common others in clonal expansion. It was around 160 TCR beta chains that were listed as cytomegalovirus-associated. The classifier was said to identify cytomegalovirus status with high specificity and sensitivity.

The PCR was carried out with 60 Vbeta primers and 13 Jbeta primers. The data were produced by immunoSEQ multiplex PCR, yet TCRdb's version contains in-frame clones alone and is incomplete. The sample lists about 150,000 clones, roughly 85% occurring once. CDR3 size: 14 residues. Germline lookup yields CDR1 SGHTA and CDR2 FQGNSA. Trimming stripped 3 bases from V and 6 bases from J, with 14 bases between. Details on this clone: No antigen is known for it.

This chain joins TRBV7-2 and TRBJ1-2; the D gene is possibly TRBD1 (5 bases). Input material: PBMCs. The TCR originated in a woman aged 25 to 39 in good health and CMV-seronegative. The CDR3 DNA follows: TGTGCCAGCAGCTTTAAAACGGGGGGTGATGGCTACACCTTC. Translating gives CASSFKTGGDGYTF.